This T cell receptor (beta chain) came from a study of cytomegalovirus exposure and HLA in healthy donors. Separate from the approximately 670-subject first cohort, the 120-subject validation cohort was the one that the donors belonged to. Assay: immunoSEQ multiplex PCR; the TCRdb copy retains only in-frame clones and omits some. The sample has about 160,000 clones, around 81% seen once. CDR1 is SGHNT and CDR2 is YYREEE in the germline V gene (reference sequence). The CDR3 totals 12 residues. Trimming took off 4 bases at V and 3 bases at J, with 8 bases between the two ends. Sequenced material: PBMCs. The TCR was taken from a man aged 30-40 years in good health and CMV-seropositive. The gene calls are TRBV5-4 and TRBJ2-7; the D gene is possibly TRBD1 (6 bases). The CDR3 DNA is TGTGCCAGCAGCGCGGACAGCTACGAGCAGTACTTC. As protein: CASSADSYEQYF.